Sequencing of this T cell receptor beta chain was carried out in a study of T cell responses to AZD1222 COVID-19 vaccine. Overall study results and limits: It was only after the peak T cell response that any repertoires were sampled.

In its sample, this clone was seen a few times. What it binds is unknown. Profiled with immunoSEQ multiplex PCR; TCRdb holds only in-frame clones, not every one. The data show around 160,000 clones, with about nine tenths seen just once and roughly 5% held by the top ten. The CDR3 sequence is 18 residues long. Germline CDR1 reads MNHEY; CDR2 reads SMNVEV (reference sequence). The V gene end was trimmed by 5 bases and the J gene end by 8 bases; junction bases not matched to a gene: 21. The J gene is TRBJ2-1, the V gene TRBV27; 7 nucleotides match TRBD2. Source: peripheral blood, taken on day 0 of AZD1222 vaccination. This sequence was found in an adult in good health. In DNA, the CDR3 is TGTGCCAGCAGTCTCAAATCGTCTCCATGGACTAGTTCGGATGAGCAGTTCTTC. Protein sequence: CASSLKSSPWTSSDEQFF.